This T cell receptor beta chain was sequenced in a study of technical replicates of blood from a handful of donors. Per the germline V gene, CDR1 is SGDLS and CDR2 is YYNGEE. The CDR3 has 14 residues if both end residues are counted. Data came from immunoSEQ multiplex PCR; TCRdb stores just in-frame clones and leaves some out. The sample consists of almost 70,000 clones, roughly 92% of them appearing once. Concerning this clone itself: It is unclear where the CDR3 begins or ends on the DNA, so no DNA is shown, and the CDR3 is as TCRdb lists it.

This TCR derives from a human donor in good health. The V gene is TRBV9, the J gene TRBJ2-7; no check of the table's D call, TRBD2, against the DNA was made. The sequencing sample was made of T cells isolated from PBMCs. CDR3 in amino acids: CASSPSTSGYEQYF.